Shown below are 20 T cell receptor beta chains from a single sample sequenced in a study of high-grade serous ovarian cancer treatment subgroups. Produced via immunoSEQ multiplex PCR; TCRdb's table is partial and in-frame only. This sample carries about 4,500 clones, about 72% of them seen once, and the ten largest clones take more than 5.5%. Tumor samples were obtained before definitive surgery or chemotherapy. Sequencing input: tumor tissue. These receptors were obtained from a human donor with high-grade serous ovarian cancer.

This chain connects TRBV5-6 to TRBJ2-3; D gene uncertain. V lost 2 bases and J lost 6, with 4 bases in between. The CDR3 loop spans 11 amino acids. Germline V gene sequence: CDR1 SGHDT, CDR2 YYEEEE. This CDR3 is CASSFRDTQYF. The CDR3 bases are TGTGCCAGCAGCTTCAGGGATACGCAGTATTTT. Together with reference TRBV5-6 and TRBJ2-3, the CDR3 gives the full variable domain: DAGVTQSPTHLIKTRGQQVTLRCSPKSGHDTVSWYQQALGQGPQFIFQYYEEEERQRGNFPDRFSGHQFPNYSSELNVNALLLGDSALYLCASSFRDTQYFGPGTRLTVL.

This clone was picked up one time. The chain uses TRBV30 and TRBJ1-1; maybe TRBD1 (5 bases). CDR1 is GTSNPN, CDR2 SVGIG, per germline (reference sequence). CDR3 length equals 14 residues. Trimming cost V 4 bases and J 3 bases, with 15 bases left between them. This chain's CDR3 is CAWKLGGEYTEAFF. The CDR3 DNA reads as TGTGCCTGGAAATTGGGGGGGGAGTACACTGAAGCTTTCTTT.

In its sample, this clone was seen a few times. The chain employs TRBV5-1 and TRBJ2-1; TRBD2 aligns across 9 bases. This CDR3 has 17 residues. Germline trimming cut 0 bases from V and 1 base from J; bases unmatched to any gene: 5. In germline, CDR1 is SGHRS, CDR2 YFSETQ. CDR3: CASSLGAGGPSYNEQFF. The CDR3 coding sequence is TGCGCCAGCAGCTTGGGGGCGGGAGGGCCGTCCTACAATGAGCAGTTCTTC.

The J gene is TRBJ2-5, the V gene TRBV6-5; 7 positions agree with TRBD2. This CDR3 is 14 amino acids long. V trimming: 0 bases; J trimming: 5 bases; junction bases outside the gene matches: 3. Germline V gene lookup returns CDR1 MNHEY and CDR2 SVGAGI. The DNA of the CDR3 is TGTGCCAGCAGTTACTCGCATAGCGGGGAGACCCAGTACTTC. Its translation is CASSYSHSGETQYF.

A few counts support this clone. The chain has TRBV27 and TRBJ2-7; the D gene could be TRBD1 or TRBD2 (5 bases each). The CDR3 is 13 residues long. The germline gives CDR1 MNHEY, CDR2 SMNVEV (reference sequence). The V end was cut by 5 bases, the J end by 3 bases, with 11 bases between. CDR3 nucleotides: TGTGCCAGCAGTCAAGGGACCCACTACGAGCAGTACTTC. It yields the protein CASSQGTHYEQYF.

J is TRBJ2-3 and V is TRBV4-2; 8 positions match TRBD2. This CDR3 region has 16 residues. Trimming took 3 bases from V and 2 from J; bases not matched to a gene: 7. CDR1 and CDR2 (germline): LGHNA, YNFKEQ. The CDR3 is CASSHFSGEVTDTQYF. CDR3 coding DNA: TGTGCCAGCAGCCATTTTAGCGGGGAGGTCACAGATACGCAGTATTTT.

V and J are TRBV4-2 and TRBJ2-1; 14 nucleotides match TRBD2. V shed 2 bases, J shed 0 bases, and the junction held 3 bases outside the gene matches. Germline CDR1 is LGHNA and CDR2 is YNFKEQ. This CDR3 spans 18 amino acids. CDR3 coding DNA: TGTGCCAGCAGCCAAAGTGGGACTAGCGGGAGCTCCTACAATGAGCAGTTCTTC. This codes for CASSQSGTSGSSYNEQFF.

V gene TRBV30 combines with J gene TRBJ1-3, with 7 bases that match TRBD1. Trimming removed 5 bases from V and 2 bases from J; junction bases left unmatched: 3. CDR1 and CDR2 (germline): GTSNPN, SVGIG (reference sequence). The length of the CDR3 is 13 residues. CDR3 amino acids: CAWGGQPGNTIYF. The CDR3, as DNA: TGTGCCTGGGGGGGACAGCCTGGAAACACCATATATTTT.

The chain carries TRBV10-3 and TRBJ2-2; 12 nucleotides agree with TRBD2. The length of the CDR3 is 15 residues. Germline V lookup: CDR1 ENHRY, CDR2 SYGVKD. With 8 bases clipped from V and 6 bases from J, the junction kept 7 bases outside the gene matches. The CDR3 nucleotides read TGTGCCATCGGAAAGACTAGCGGGAGCTCCGGGGAGCTGTTTTTT. As protein: CAIGKTSGSSGELFF.

V gene TRBV12-5 combines with J gene TRBJ2-3; TRBD1 matches at 7 bases. CDR1 and CDR2 (germline): LGHNT, FRNRAP. The V segment lost 7 bases and the J segment 0 bases; nucleotides outside the gene matches: 10. The CDR3 runs to 16 residues. The CDR3 loop reads CASAGTVRTSTDTQYF. The CDR3 DNA sequence: TGTGCTAGTGCCGGGACAGTTAGAACTAGCACAGATACGCAGTATTTT.

The CDR3 DNA reads TGTGCCAGCAGCCCGGGACAAAGGGAGACCCAGTACTTC. This encodes CASSPGQRETQYF. The chain carries TRBV7-3 and TRBJ2-5, with a tentative D call TRBD1 (6 bases). Trimming took off 5 bases at V and 5 bases at J, with 12 bases between the two ends. The CDR3 covers 13 residues. CDR1 is SGHTA and CDR2 is FQGTGA in the germline V gene.

V gene TRBV5-4 combines with J gene TRBJ1-3, with a weak D call TRBD1 (5 bases). V was trimmed by 3 bases and J by 0 bases, leaving 16 bases between them. This CDR3 comprises 17 residues. Germline assignment: CDR1 SGHNT and CDR2 YYREEE (reference sequence). The CDR3 region has the DNA TGTGCCAGCAGCTACATACCGGGACGGTTCTCTGGAAACACCATATATTTT. Its translation is CASSYIPGRFSGNTIYF.

The chain is built from TRBV28 and TRBJ2-7, with a possible D match to TRBD2 (5 bases). V was clipped by 7 bases and J by 7 bases, with 14 bases between them. This CDR3 comprises 12 residues. In germline, CDR1 is MDHEN, CDR2 SYDVKM. CDR3: CASTSNSGEQYF. DNA of the CDR3: TGTGCCAGCACTTCGAACTCGGGGGAGCAGTACTTC. The full variable domain, rest sourced from reference TRBV28 and TRBJ2-7, is DVKVTQSSRYLVKRTGEKVFLECVQDMDHENMFWYRQDPGLGLRLIYFSYDVKMKEKGDIPEGYSVSREKKERFSLILESASTNQTSMYLCASTSNSGEQYFGPGTRLTVT.

The chain recombines TRBV6-6 with TRBJ2-7, with 9 bases matching TRBD1. From germline, CDR1 is MNHNY and CDR2 SVGAGI (reference sequence). CDR3 length: 13 amino acids. The V and J ends lost 2 bases and 5 bases, in that order; junction bases with no gene match: 1. CDR3 residues: CASSYRDRDEQYF. The CDR3 bases are TGTGCCAGCAGTTACCGGGACAGGGACGAGCAGTACTTC.

The chain uses TRBV28 and TRBJ2-7; tentative D call: TRBD1 (6 bases). Germline CDR1 MDHEN, CDR2 SYDVKM. The CDR3 has 15 residues. Trimming took off 5 bases at V and 4 bases at J, with 18 bases between the two ends. The CDR3 DNA is TGTGCCAGCAGTGCAACAGGGCTGGGGCTGTACGAGCAGTACTTC. Amino acids: CASSATGLGLYEQYF.

The chain is built from TRBV28 and TRBJ2-5; maybe TRBD1 (6 bases). In germline, CDR1 is MDHEN, CDR2 SYDVKM. The CDR3 extends over 14 amino acids. V shed 3 bases and J shed 6 bases, with 14 bases lying between them. The CDR3 DNA reads TGTGCCAGCAGTTTTCTTGACAGGATGAAGACCCAGTACTTC. The encoded protein is CASSFLDRMKTQYF.

V is TRBV5-1 and J is TRBJ2-3, with a tentative D call TRBD1 (6 bases). Germline V gene sequence: CDR1 SGHRS, CDR2 YFSETQ. V lost 0 bases, J lost 2 bases, and 13 bases lay in between. The CDR3 has 16 residues. This chain's CDR3 is CASSLAGQGTTDTQYF. The CDR3, as DNA: TGCGCCAGCAGCTTGGCAGGGCAGGGGACCACAGATACGCAGTATTTT.

The genes are TRBV2 and TRBJ2-6; TRBD1 matches 10 bases. Germline V gene data show CDR1 as SNHLY and CDR2 as FYNNEI. The CDR3 consists of 20 residues. With V trimmed by 6 bases and J by 0 bases, 14 bases remained unmatched. The chain's CDR3 is CASSSVWGTGASSGANVLTF. CDR3 DNA: TGTGCCAGCAGCAGCGTTTGGGGGACAGGGGCTTCCTCTGGGGCCAACGTCCTGACTTTC.

This clone was recorded a few times. The gene calls are TRBV6-1 and TRBJ1-6; D gene unclear. The CDR3 loop spans 14 amino acids. Trimming shortened V by 1 base and J by 9 bases, and 10 bases separated the two germline ends. Per the germline V gene, CDR1 is MNHNS and CDR2 is SASEGT. For the CDR3, the DNA is TGTGCCAGCAGTGAAGTTGGGGAGGGTTCACCCCTCCACTTT. Its protein product is CASSEVGEGSPLHF.

The chain recombines TRBV2 with TRBJ1-1; possible D gene TRBD1, 5 bases. The CDR3 extends over 15 amino acids. Trimming cost V 6 bases and J 2 bases, with 16 bases left between them. From germline, CDR1 is SNHLY and CDR2 FYNNEI. The CDR3 spells CASRTIQGINTEAFF. For the CDR3, the DNA is TGTGCCAGCAGGACTATCCAGGGAATTAACACTGAAGCTTTCTTT.